The clone carrying this TCR beta chain was seen many times. The antigen remains undetermined. This record belongs to a study of response to subunit inactivated influenza vaccine. Study-level results: There was a suggestion from the authors that each seasonal influenza vaccination recruits few new T cells.

The CDR3 loop spans 15 amino acids. Trimming took 6 bases from V and 4 from J; bases not matched to a gene: 8. Each CDR3 protein is one row after TCRdb ran MiXCR on the RT-PCR reads. The sample yields 500,000 to 550,000 distinct CDR3 sequences, 6% to 9% seen once. This clonotype originated in a man between 50 and 75 years old who received an inactivated influenza vaccine. V usage is TRBV12-3 or TRBV12-4 and J usage is TRBJ2-2; 7 bases are shared with TRBD1. This specimen consisted of PBMCs from blood, obtained around 25 months after vaccination. The CDR3: CASRLDRSSTGELFF. CDR3 DNA: TGTGCCAGCAGATTGGACAGGTCGAGCACCGGGGAGCTGTTTTTT.